The clone carrying this T cell receptor (beta chain) has a handful of counts. This entry is derived from a study of beta chain features in type 1 diabetes. The CDR3 is 14 amino acids. Looked up from germline, CDR1 is SGHRS and CDR2 is YFSETQ. Trimming stripped 0 bases from V and 2 bases from J, with 7 bases between. The investigators reverse transcribed all of the isolated RNA, so they sequenced expressed TCRB transcripts. Only in-frame clones appear in the TCRdb table, and some are missing; sequencing was by immunoSEQ multiplex PCR. The table includes approximately 120,000 clones, 30% to 50% detected once.

The chain carries TRBV5-1 and TRBJ2-3, with D unresolved. The origin of this receptor is a young woman in good health. The sample consisted of stem cell memory CD4+ T cells from blood. CDR3 DNA: TGCGCCAGCAGCTTGGAGCGAATCACAGATACGCAGTATTTT. Translated, it gives CASSLERITDTQYF.